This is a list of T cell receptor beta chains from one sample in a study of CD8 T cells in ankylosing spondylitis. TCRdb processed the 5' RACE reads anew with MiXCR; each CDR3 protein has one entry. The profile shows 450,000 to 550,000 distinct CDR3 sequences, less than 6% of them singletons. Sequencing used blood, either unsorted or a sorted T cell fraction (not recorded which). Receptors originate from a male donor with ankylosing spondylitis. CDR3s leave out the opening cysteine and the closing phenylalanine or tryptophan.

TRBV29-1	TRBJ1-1	SVERTPGTTF
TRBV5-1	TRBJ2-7	ASSLTNTIPFYEQY
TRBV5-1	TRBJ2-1	ASSFGLADYNEQF
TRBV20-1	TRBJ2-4	SARAPGRNIQY
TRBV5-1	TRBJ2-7	ASSPGQDKHLRYEQY
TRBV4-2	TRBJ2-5	ASSQERGGETQY
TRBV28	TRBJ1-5	ASSPFRTGRRGGNQPQH
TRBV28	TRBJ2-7	ASGQGAYEQY
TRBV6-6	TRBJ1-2	ASSYSEWGYT
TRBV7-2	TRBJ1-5	ASSLVSQSGQPQH
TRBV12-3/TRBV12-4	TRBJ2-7	ASSYGTPTYEQY
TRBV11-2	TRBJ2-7	ASSPGGAGYEQY
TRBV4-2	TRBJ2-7	ASSRTVHEQY
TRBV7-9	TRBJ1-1	ASSPWQGSNTEAF
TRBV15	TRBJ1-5	ATSRSRQANQPQH
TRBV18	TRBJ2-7	ASSPAGTAYEQY
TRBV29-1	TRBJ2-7	SVGDLSYEQY
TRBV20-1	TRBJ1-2	SASSGFGYT
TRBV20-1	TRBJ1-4	SAVGTGGEKLF
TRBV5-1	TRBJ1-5	ASSSSVGQGGYKH
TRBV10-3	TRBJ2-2	AISRDPNTGELF
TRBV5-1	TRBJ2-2	ASSLAGRTNTGELF